This TCR beta chain was documented in a study of blood T cell repertoires in COVID-19. Clones were read by immunoSEQ multiplex PCR, and TCRdb kept only the in-frame ones, dropping some. Here the sample spans hundreds of thousands of clones, over 75% being singletons. This clone appeared a few times. Unmatched junction bases numbered 12, after V lost 4 bases and J lost 5 bases. The CDR3 sequence is 16 residues long. Germline V gene lookup returns CDR1 SGHNT and CDR2 YYREEE (reference sequence). V is TRBV5-4 and J is TRBJ2-5; 9 bases agree with TRBD2. Sequencing was performed on peripheral blood. This sequence originates from a man in his fifties or sixties with COVID-19, enrolled during active disease. DNA for the CDR3: TGTGCCAGCAGCCTCCAGGGAGCGGGGGGATCGGAGACCCAGTACTTC. Protein sequence: CASSLQGAGGSETQYF.